These 32 T cell receptor beta chains share one sample of origin, sequenced in a study of T-cell memory formation after mild COVID-19. From the 5' RACE reads, TCRdb called clonotypes with MiXCR, one entry per CDR3 protein. Among around 100,000 distinct CDR3 sequences listed, about 24% were seen once. Sample: PBMCs or a T cell subset sorted from them (not recorded which). These receptor sequences come from a man aged 18 to 30 who had mild COVID-19 (a few samples of this study predate the infection). Cell type and time point are not known.

There are many counts of this clonotype. The rearrangement links TRBV27 to TRBJ2-2; no firm D call. V was trimmed by 1 base and J by 7 bases, leaving 7 bases between them. The CDR3 runs to 13 residues. Per germline, CDR1 MNHEY and CDR2 SMNVEV (reference sequence). CDR3 in amino acids: CASSLYNFGELFF. The CDR3 nucleotides read TGTGCCAGCAGTTTATATAACTTCGGGGAGCTGTTTTTT.

This clonotype was seen a handful of times. The rearrangement links TRBV27 to TRBJ2-7; D gene ambiguous. Germline loops: CDR1 MNHEY, CDR2 SMNVEV (reference sequence). V lost 3 bases to trimming and J lost 1 base, with 13 bases between them. The CDR3 loop spans 15 amino acids. The CDR3, as DNA: TGTGCCAGCAGTTTTATGTACAGCTTTTCCTACGAGCAGTACGTC. Amino acid sequence: CASSFMYSFSYEQYV.

This clonotype came up a few times. The rearrangement links TRBV7-9 to TRBJ2-7, with 9 bases aligning to TRBD1. Per germline, CDR1 SEHNR and CDR2 FQNEAQ (reference sequence). The junction had 14 bases not matched to a gene; V was cut back by 5 bases and J by 6 bases. The CDR3 has 16 amino acids. The CDR3 protein is CASSTSEGDRDGEQYF. CDR3 nucleotides: TGTGCCAGCAGCACCTCAGAGGGGGACAGGGATGGCGAGCAGTACTTC.

J is TRBJ1-1 and V is TRBV3-1; 8 positions match TRBD1. CDR1 and CDR2 (germline): LGHDT, YNNKEL (reference sequence). After removal of 3 bases from V and 1 base from J, the junction contained 22 bases not matched to a gene. CDR3 length: 21 residues. In DNA form, the CDR3 reads TGTGCCAGCAGCCAGTTCAGAATGGCGGCAACAGGGGGGAATTGGAACACTGAAGCTTTCTTT. It translates to CASSQFRMAATGGNWNTEAFF.

The sample holds a few counts of this clonotype. The chain has TRBV12-3 or TRBV12-4 and TRBJ2-1; 8 nucleotides align to TRBD2. The CDR3 length is 14 residues. After removal of 6 bases from V and 8 bases from J, the junction contained 9 bases not matched to a gene. The CDR3 bases are TGTGCCAGCAGGCCGGGACTAGGGTACCATGAGCAGTTCTTC. Translated: CASRPGLGYHEQFF.

The sample holds a few counts of this clonotype. The chain joins TRBV5-5 to TRBJ2-7, with 8 bases aligning to TRBD1. Germline V lookup: CDR1 SGHKS, CDR2 YYEKEE (reference sequence). The trim removed 4 bases at V and 3 bases at J, leaving 6 bases unmatched. This CDR3 comprises 14 residues. In DNA, the CDR3 is TGTGCCAGCAGCCTACTACAGGGGGACTACGAGCAGTACGTC. It translates to CASSLLQGDYEQYV.

This clonotype has just a few counts. This sequence joins TRBV5-1 and TRBJ2-1, with 7 bases matching TRBD1. The CDR3 loop spans 15 amino acids. Germline CDR1 is SGHRS and CDR2 is YFSETQ. Losses at the gene ends were 2 bases for V and 1 base for J; bases not matched to a gene: 3. The CDR3 region has the DNA TGCGCCAGCAGCTTAAGGGACAGTTCCTACAATGAGCAGTTCTTC. Translating gives CASSLRDSSYNEQFF.

This clonotype was detected many times. The gene calls are TRBV20-1 and TRBJ2-2; no clear D gene. Germline CDR1 reads DFQATT; CDR2 reads SNEGSKA (reference sequence). This CDR3 region has 15 residues. The ends were cut back, 2 bases at V and 3 bases at J, with 13 bases in the middle. The CDR3 protein is CSARMDGRDTGELFF. The CDR3, as DNA: TGCAGTGCTAGAATGGACGGTAGGGACACCGGGGAGCTGTTTTTT.

This clonotype was found a few times. The gene calls are TRBV29-1 and TRBJ2-1; TRBD1 might be the D (5 bases). The CDR3 extends over 12 amino acids. V was clipped by 4 bases and J by 9 bases, with 13 bases between them. Germline lookup yields CDR1 SQVTM and CDR2 ANQGSEA. For the CDR3, the DNA is TGCAGCGTTGGGGGCAGGGCAGGTGAGCAGTTCTTC. Translated: CSVGGRAGEQFF.

A few counts support this clonotype. The V and J genes are TRBV20-1 and TRBJ2-6; D is ambiguous. Trimming took off 0 bases at V and 0 bases at J, with 6 bases between the two ends. The germline V gene encodes CDR1 DFQATT and CDR2 SNEGSKA (reference sequence). The CDR3 sequence is 15 residues long. The chain's CDR3 is CSARDTVSGANVLTF. The DNA of the CDR3 is TGCAGTGCTAGAGATACGGTCTCTGGGGCCAACGTCCTGACTTTC.

This clonotype was picked up a small number of times. This sequence joins TRBV7-9 and TRBJ2-5; 7 nucleotides match TRBD1. With V trimmed by 5 bases and J by 2 bases, 17 bases remained unmatched. There are 18 residues in the CDR3. Germline CDR1 is SEHNR and CDR2 is FQNEAQ (reference sequence). The CDR3 nucleotides read TGTGCCAGCAGCCCCCGGGTCCCGGGACAGTTCGGTCAAGAGACCCAGTACTTC. Translating it yields CASSPRVPGQFGQETQYF.

This clonotype has a handful of counts. The chain combines TRBV27 with TRBJ2-2; D remains unclear. V gave up 5 bases and J gave up 6 bases, with 16 bases separating them. This CDR3 is built from 15 residues. Germline loops: CDR1 MNHEY, CDR2 SMNVEV (reference sequence). CDR3 nucleotides: TGTGCCAGCAGTCCCCTGTGGACCAAGGCCGGGGAGCTGTTTTTT. Residues: CASSPLWTKAGELFF.

V is TRBV6-2 or TRBV6-3 and J is TRBJ2-2; 8 bases agree with TRBD1. CDR1 and CDR2 from the germline V gene are MNHEY and SVGEGT. CDR3 size: 15 residues. The trim removed 6 bases at V and 7 bases at J, leaving 10 bases unmatched. In DNA form, the CDR3 reads TGTGCCAGCAGCCGTGGACAGGGCCGAGACGGGGAGCTGTTTTTT. Translated: CASSRGQGRDGELFF.

This clonotype was seen a few times. Here the CDR3 reads CASRTSGGIYEQYF. The CDR3 coding sequence is TGTGCCAGCCGTACTAGCGGGGGGATTTACGAGCAGTACTTC. J is TRBJ2-7 and V is TRBV5-4, with 12 positions matching TRBD2. Looked up from germline, CDR1 is SGHNT and CDR2 is YYREEE (reference sequence). The CDR3 runs to 14 residues. Trimming at V came to 7 bases and at J to 4 bases, leaving 6 bases not matched to a gene.

The chain links TRBV14 to TRBJ1-2, with 12 bases that match TRBD1. V trimming: 3 bases; J trimming: 2 bases; junction bases outside the gene matches: 1. This CDR3 has 15 residues. CDR1 is SGHDN, CDR2 FVKESK, per germline. The CDR3 sequence is CASSQGQGANYGYTF. CDR3 in DNA: TGTGCCAGCAGCCAGGGACAGGGGGCCAACTATGGCTACACCTTC.

The sample holds a few counts of this clonotype. This sequence joins TRBV5-6 and TRBJ2-1; no firm D call. CDR1 and CDR2 from the germline V gene are SGHDT and YYEEEE. V was clipped by 4 bases and J by 4 bases, with 12 bases between them. The CDR3 covers 14 residues. CDR3 in DNA: TGTGCCAGCAGCCGCAGAACGGGTTACAATGAGCAGTTCTTC. Protein sequence: CASSRRTGYNEQFF. The full variable domain, in which reference TRBV5-6 and TRBJ2-1 provide the parts outside the CDR3, is DAGVTQSPTHLIKTRGQQVTLRCSPKSGHDTVSWYQQALGQGPQFIFQYYEEEERQRGNFPDRFSGHQFPNYSSELNVNALLLGDSALYLCASSRRTGYNEQFFGPGTRLTVL.

The chain combines TRBV4-1 with TRBJ2-7; TRBD1 agrees at 7 bases. Germline V lookup: CDR1 MGHRA, CDR2 YSYEKL. Trimming at V came to 1 base and at J to 0 bases, leaving 3 bases not matched to a gene. This CDR3 has 15 amino acids. For the CDR3, the DNA is TGCGCCAGCAGCCAAGTAAGGGACAGCTCCTACGAGCAGTACTTC. Its protein is CASSQVRDSSYEQYF.

This clonotype occurred many times. The chain combines TRBV4-1 with TRBJ2-7, with no clear D. V was clipped by 3 bases and J by 0 bases, with 18 bases between them. Looked up from germline, CDR1 is MGHRA and CDR2 is YSYEKL. The CDR3 spans 17 residues. As DNA, the CDR3 is TGCGCCAGCAGCCAGGCCCCACTGGCGGCTAGCTCCTACGAGCAGTACTTC. It translates to CASSQAPLAASSYEQYF.

This clonotype was counted between two and nine times. CDR3 coding DNA: TGCGCCAGCAGCTCCGAGGAGGGCCCCTACAATGAGCAGTTCTTC. Encoded protein: CASSSEEGPYNEQFF. J is TRBJ2-1 and V is TRBV5-1; D perhaps matches TRBD2 (6 bases). The CDR3 sequence is 15 residues long. Germline CDR1 SGHRS, CDR2 YFSETQ. Trimming took off 3 bases at V and 2 bases at J, with 12 bases between the two ends.

The chain uses TRBV16 and TRBJ2-7, with TRBD1 matching 8 bases. The CDR3 length is 14 residues. CDR1 KGHSY and CDR2 FQNENV come from the germline V gene. V lost 5 bases, J lost 8 bases, and 11 bases stayed unmatched. The DNA for the CDR3 is TGTGCCAGCAGCGACTGGACAGGGCAATCAAAGCAGTACTTC. Protein: CASSDWTGQSKQYF.

The gene calls are TRBV6-2 or TRBV6-3 and TRBJ1-1, with 8 bases that match TRBD1. V lost 4 bases and J lost 5; bases outside the gene matches: 9. Germline lookup yields CDR1 MNHEY and CDR2 SVGEGT. The CDR3 consists of 15 residues. The CDR3 region is CASSSSGGAVTEAFF. The CDR3 coding sequence is TGTGCCAGCAGTTCTTCAGGGGGCGCGGTGACTGAAGCTTTCTTT.

This clonotype showed up just a few times. At one of its ends the junction is not consistent with the germline gene, which may arise from a read error. This CDR3 reads CASSRELTENTGELFF. DNA of the CDR3: TGTGCTAGCAGCCGTGAGCTGACGGAGAACACCGGGGAGCTGTTTTTT. This chain links TRBV7-7 with TRBJ2-2; D remains ambiguous. CDR1 SSHAT and CDR2 FNYEAQ come from the germline V gene (reference sequence). The CDR3 is made up of 16 amino acids. The variable domain in full, with the rest retrieved from reference TRBV7-7 and TRBJ2-2, is GAGVSQSPRYKVTKRGQDVTLRCDPISSHATLYWYQQALGQGPEFLTYFNYEAQPDKSGLPSDRFSAERPEGSISTLTIQRTEQRDSAMYRCASSRELTENTGELFFGEGSRLTVL.

This clonotype came up many times. The chain has TRBV27 and TRBJ2-6, with a weak D call TRBD2 (5 bases). Between the trimmed V and J ends, which lost 5 bases and 2 bases, there was a span of 10 bases. The CDR3 totals 15 residues. The germline CDR1 and CDR2 sequences are MNHEY and SMNVEV (reference sequence). For the CDR3, the DNA is TGTGCCAGCAGTGCCCAGAGGGCTGGGGCCAACGTCCTGACTTTC. Protein sequence: CASSAQRAGANVLTF.

The V call is TRBV20-1, the J call TRBJ2-5; the D is unclear. This CDR3 spans 15 amino acids. Trimming left V 7 bases short and J 2 bases short, with 20 bases between. Germline values: CDR1 DFQATT, CDR2 SNEGSKA (reference sequence). CDR3 DNA sequence: TGCAGTGGCCAATTTCCGGGCCCAGGACAAGAGACCCAGTACTTC. Translation gives CSGQFPGPGQETQYF.

J is TRBJ2-3 and V is TRBV20-1, with D perhaps being TRBD1 or TRBD2 (5 bases each). Trimming took off 4 bases at V and 4 bases at J, with 9 bases between the two ends. This CDR3 is 12 amino acids long. Looked up from germline, CDR1 is DFQATT and CDR2 is SNEGSKA (reference sequence). CDR3 protein: CSATWGSDTQYF. CDR3 nucleotide sequence: TGCAGTGCTACCTGGGGGTCAGATACGCAGTATTTT.

In its sample, this clonotype ranks as large. The V gene is TRBV4-1, the J gene TRBJ2-2, with no clear D. Trimming cost V 0 bases and J 6 bases, with 11 bases left between them. The CDR3 extends over 15 amino acids. In germline, CDR1 is MGHRA, CDR2 YSYEKL. This chain's CDR3 is CASSQDSGGAGELFF. The CDR3 DNA is TGCGCCAGCAGCCAAGACAGTGGTGGGGCCGGGGAGCTGTTTTTT.

This clonotype was counted ten times or more. The V gene is TRBV2, the J gene TRBJ1-2; no reliable D call. CDR1 and CDR2 (germline): SNHLY, FYNNEI. The CDR3 sequence is 14 residues long. Trimming left V 0 bases short and J 0 bases short, with 5 bases between. Here the CDR3 reads CASSEAPANYGYTF. The CDR3 nucleotides are TGTGCCAGCAGTGAAGCCCCAGCTAACTATGGCTACACCTTC.

For this clonotype: At one boundary the junction diverges from the germline segment, which might be a read error. CDR3 amino acids: CASSLGGSRPQHF. The CDR3 DNA is TGTGCCAGCAGTTTAGGGGGTTCCCGGCCCCAGCATTTT. The V call is TRBV7-9, the J call TRBJ1-5, with D perhaps matching TRBD1 (6 bases). Germline V gives CDR1 SEHNR, CDR2 FQNEAQ (reference sequence). This CDR3 has 13 amino acids. Together with reference TRBV7-9 and TRBJ1-5, the CDR3 gives the full variable domain: DTGVSQNPRHKITKRGQNVTFRCDPISEHNRLYWYRQTLGQGPEFLTYFQNEAQLEKSRLLSDRFSAERPKGSFSTLEIQRTEQGDSAMYLCASSLGGSRPQHFGDGTRLSIL.

V gene TRBV7-9 combines with J gene TRBJ1-1; the match to TRBD1 covers 7 bases. This CDR3 contains 15 residues. The germline V gene has CDR1 SEHNR and CDR2 FQNEAQ (reference sequence). The trim removed 0 bases at V and 4 bases at J, leaving 5 bases unmatched. Written as DNA, the CDR3 is TGTGCCAGCAGCTTAGCTGGCGCAGGGGGCACTGAAGCTTTCTTT. Amino acid sequence: CASSLAGAGGTEAFF.

V usage is TRBV3-1 and J usage is TRBJ1-5, with D unclear. Trimming stripped 6 bases from V and 0 bases from J, with 9 bases between. Germline V gene data show CDR1 as LGHDT and CDR2 as YNNKEL (reference sequence). The CDR3 sequence is 14 residues long. The CDR3 bases are TGTGCCAGCAGTTCCGGATATAGCAATCAGCCCCAGCATTTT. Protein sequence: CASSSGYSNQPQHF.

This clonotype was detected once. The rearrangement joins TRBV7-8 to TRBJ2-2; 7 bases fit TRBD2. Germline V gene sequence: CDR1 SGHVS, CDR2 FQNEAQ. With V trimmed by 1 base and J by 5 bases, 4 bases remained unmatched. The CDR3 totals 15 residues. For the CDR3, the DNA is TGTGCCAGCAGCTTAGATGGGGGGGTGACCGGGGAGCTGTTTTTT. Its protein product is CASSLDGGVTGELFF.

Remarks on this clonotype: Here the CDR3 omits its conserved ending phenylalanine or tryptophan, so a read error is the likely source. The chain is built from TRBV9 and TRBJ2-1; 7 nucleotides match TRBD1. This CDR3 spans 16 amino acids. CDR1 is SGDLS and CDR2 is YYNGEE in the germline V gene. V trimming: 2 bases; J trimming: 0 bases; junction bases outside the gene matches: 5. The CDR3 is CASSVPGGSSYNEQFL. The CDR3 nucleotides are TGTGCCAGCAGCGTCCCAGGGGGTAGCTCCTACAATGAGCAGTTCTTA.